The rows below give T cell receptor beta chains drawn from one sample of a study of regulatory T cells in long-lasting Graves disease. A single record per CDR3 protein comes from TCRdb applying MiXCR to the multiplex PCR reads. This sample has a few hundred thousand distinct CDR3 sequences; 23% occur once, and the top ten carry approximately 28%. Sample: peripheral blood mononuclear cells (PBMCs), taken when the disease was refractory, from a patient treated with antithyroid drugs. These receptor sequences come from a female donor with Graves disease. Each CDR3 is given with its conserved first and last residue. Fields, in order: D gene, V gene, clone size, J gene, CDR3 protein, CDR3 DNA. A D gene is named only where the DNA matches it firmly. Clone size is given for some rows only: seen once, a few or many times, or a class if the clone is expanded.

>NA|TRBV28|many|TRBJ2-2
CASRTADSGELFF
TGTGCCAGCCGAACCGCCGACAGCGGGGAGCTGTTTTTT
>NA|TRBV5-1|few|TRBJ2-1
CASSMSGTNEQFF
TGCGCCAGCAGCATGTCAGGGACCAATGAGCAGTTCTTC
>NA|TRBV19|NA|TRBJ2-3
CASSDDTSTDTQYF
TGTGCCAGTAGCGACGACACTAGCACAGATACGCAGTATTTT
>NA|TRBV27|NA|TRBJ2-7
CASRGLVSYEQYF
TGTGCCAGCAGGGGACTGGTCTCCTACGAGCAGTACTTC
>NA|TRBV20-1|few|TRBJ2-7
CSARDSGLHTYEQYF
TGCAGTGCTAGAGATTCGGGGCTACATACCTACGAGCAGTACTTC
>TRBD1|TRBV5-1|few|TRBJ1-2
CASSLDGTGVYGYTF
TGCGCCAGCAGCTTGGATGGGACAGGGGTCTATGGCTACACCTTC
>TRBD1|TRBV10-3|NA|TRBJ2-7
CAIRGTANYEQYF
TGTGCCATCAGGGGGACAGCAAACTACGAGCAGTACTTC
>TRBD2|TRBV5-6|NA|TRBJ2-1
CASLTSGQGTNEQFF
TGTGCCAGCCTCACTAGCGGCCAGGGGACCAATGAGCAGTTCTTC
>NA|TRBV4-1|few|TRBJ1-2
CASSGVGGSGFTF
TGCGCCAGCAGCGGAGTGGGGGGTAGCGGGTTCACCTTC
>NA|TRBV5-1|few|TRBJ1-5
CASSLATGSNQPQHF
TGCGCCAGCAGCTTAGCAACAGGGTCAAATCAGCCCCAGCATTTT
>NA|TRBV15|NA|TRBJ2-6
CATRDNSGANVLTF
TGTGCCACCAGGGACAACTCTGGGGCCAACGTCCTGACTTTC
>NA|TRBV3-1|NA|TRBJ1-5
CASSPNEAGNQPQHF
TGTGCCAGCAGCCCTAACGAGGCAGGCAATCAGCCCCAGCATTTT
>NA|TRBV2|many|TRBJ2-3
CASSEGLGGSDTQYF
TGTGCCAGCAGTGAAGGATTGGGGGGTTCAGATACGCAGTATTTT
>NA|TRBV28|NA|TRBJ1-6
CASPGNSPLHF
TGTGCCTCCCCGGGTAATTCACCCCTCCACTTT
>NA|TRBV6-2/TRBV6-3|once|TRBJ2-7
CASSYSPAYEQYF
TGTGCCAGCAGTTACTCGCCAGCCTACGAGCAGTACTTC
>NA|TRBV28|many|TRBJ2-7
CASSKGDYEQYF
TGTGCCAGCAGTAAAGGAGACTACGAGCAGTACTTC
>NA|TRBV11-1|NA|TRBJ2-1
CASSYHRKAYNEQFF
TGTGCCAGCAGCTACCACAGGAAAGCCTACAATGAGCAGTTCTTC
>NA|TRBV2|many|TRBJ2-7
CASSIAVSSYEQYF
TGTGCCAGCAGTATAGCGGTAAGCTCCTACGAGCAGTACTTC
>NA|TRBV11-3|few|TRBJ2-2
CASSSSRNTGELFF
TGTGCCAGCAGCAGTAGCAGGAACACCGGGGAGCTGTTTTTT
>NA|TRBV7-9|few|TRBJ1-1
CASSSTRGALEAFF
TGTGCCAGCAGCTCCACACGGGGGGCTCTGGAAGCTTTCTTT
>NA|TRBV12-3/TRBV12-4|many|TRBJ2-6
CASSRVLNVLTF
TGTGCCAGCTCGCGGGTCCTCAACGTCCTGACTTTC
>TRBD2|TRBV10-3|many|TRBJ2-5
CAISESSGRGETQYF
TGTGCCATCAGTGAGTCGAGCGGGAGAGGAGAGACCCAGTACTTC
>NA|TRBV27|NA|TRBJ2-5
CASGLSFGKETQYF
TGTGCCAGCGGTTTATCCTTCGGAAAAGAGACCCAGTACTTC
>TRBD2|TRBV27|NA|TRBJ2-7
CASSSRLTGGPYEQYF
TGTGCCAGCAGCTCACGTTTAACGGGAGGGCCCTACGAGCAGTACTTC
>NA|TRBV5-1|NA|TRBJ1-1
CASSLATSWNTEAFF
TGCGCCAGCAGCTTGGCCACCAGCTGGAACACTGAAGCTTTCTTT
>NA|TRBV27|few|TRBJ2-7
CASSLRQSPGRAHEQYF
TGTGCCAGCAGCCTAAGACAATCCCCGGGAAGAGCCCACGAGCAGTACTTC
>NA|TRBV29-1|NA|TRBJ1-3
CSATGLLDTIYF
TGCAGCGCAACAGGGTTATTAGACACCATATATTTT
>NA|TRBV2|many|TRBJ1-2
CASTGRSGSHYGYTF
TGTGCCAGCACCGGTCGCTCGGGTTCTCACTATGGCTACACCTTC
>TRBD1|TRBV29-1|few|TRBJ1-1
CSVPGQGATEAFF
TGCAGCGTCCCGGGACAGGGGGCTACTGAAGCTTTCTTT
>NA|TRBV6-2/TRBV6-3|few|TRBJ2-7
CASSYLDGESSYEQYF
TGTGCCAGCAGTTACTTGGACGGTGAAAGCTCCTACGAGCAGTACTTC
>TRBD2|TRBV2|many|TRBJ2-5
CASSVAGGQETQYF
TGTGCCAGCAGCGTAGCGGGAGGGCAAGAGACCCAGTACTTC
>NA|TRBV19|few|TRBJ1-2
CASSIRQNYGYTF
TGTGCCAGTAGTATTAGGCAGAACTATGGCTACACCTTC
>TRBD2|TRBV6-1|many|TRBJ2-5
CASTWRLAGEETQYF
TGTGCCAGCACTTGGCGTCTAGCGGGTGAAGAGACCCAGTACTTC
>NA|TRBV2|few|TRBJ2-7
CASSAGISFYEQYF
TGTGCCAGCAGTGCCGGGATTTCATTCTACGAGCAGTACTTC
>NA|TRBV29-1|few|TRBJ1-1
CSVLPQRGTEAFF
TGCAGCGTCTTACCTCAGAGGGGGACTGAAGCTTTCTTT
>NA|TRBV7-2|many|TRBJ1-1
CASSLNRNEAFF
TGTGCCAGCAGCTTAAACAGGAACGAGGCTTTCTTT
>TRBD2|TRBV24-1|NA|TRBJ2-1
CATSDSLAGAITGNEQFF
TGTGCCACCAGTGATAGTCTAGCGGGAGCAATAACGGGGAATGAGCAGTTCTTC
>TRBD2|TRBV5-1|many|TRBJ2-7
CASSFGGGSYEQYF
TGCGCCAGCAGCTTTGGGGGGGGCTCCTACGAGCAGTACTTC
>NA|TRBV19|NA|TRBJ1-1
CASRDLSEAFF
TGTGCCAGTAGGGACCTCTCTGAAGCTTTCTTT
>NA|TRBV7-2|many|TRBJ1-6
CASSLGALNNSPLHF
TGTGCCAGCAGCTTAGGGGCATTAAATAATTCACCCCTCCACTTT
>NA|TRBV10-3|NA|TRBJ1-1
CAISVGGMNTEAFF
TGTGCCATCAGTGTGGGCGGCATGAACACTGAAGCTTTCTTT
>TRBD1|TRBV4-1|NA|TRBJ1-4
CASSQDRGLGKLFF
TGCGCCAGCAGCCAAGACAGGGGGCTTGGAAAACTGTTTTTT
>TRBD2|TRBV15|once|TRBJ2-7
CATSRGGTSGGSYEQYF
TGTGCCACCAGCAGAGGCGGGACTAGCGGAGGCTCCTACGAGCAGTACTTC
>NA|TRBV6-5|NA|TRBJ2-7
CASSSRRALTGEQCF
TGTGCCAGCAGTTCCCGGCGGGCCTTGACGGGCGAGCAGTGCTTC
>TRBD2|TRBV30|NA|TRBJ2-7
CAIGGGIYEQYF
TGTGCCATCGGGGGGGGAATCTACGAGCAGTACTTC
>NA|TRBV7-2|NA|TRBJ2-7
CASSLGIGINYEQYF
TGTGCCAGCAGCTTAGGGATCGGGATCAACTACGAGCAGTACTTC